The 5 T cell receptor beta chains in this list originate from one sample, sequenced in a study of blood T cell repertoires in COVID-19. Profiled with immunoSEQ multiplex PCR; TCRdb holds only in-frame clones, not every one. Altogether 55,000 to 80,000 clones are present, roughly 80% being singletons, with the ten largest covering 13% to 15%. The sequencing sample was made of peripheral blood. The receptors derive from a man in his sixties with COVID-19, enrolled during active disease.

This clone was seen a few times. The chain joins TRBV18 to TRBJ2-1, with a possible D match to TRBD2 (5 bases). CDR1 and CDR2 from the germline V gene are KGHSH and LQKENI. This CDR3 is 12 amino acids long. V lost 3 bases, J lost 10 bases, and 10 bases lay in between. The CDR3 protein is CASSPGRGEQFF. The CDR3 nucleotides are TGTGCCAGCTCACCCGGACGGGGAGAGCAGTTCTTC. Combining the CDR3 with reference TRBV18 and TRBJ2-1 gives the whole variable domain NAGVMQNPRHLVRRRGQEARLRCSPMKGHSHVYWYRQLPEEGLKFMVYLQKENIIDESGMPKERFSAEFPKEGPSILRIQQVVRGDSAAYFCASSPGRGEQFFGPGTRLTVL.

This chain links TRBV5-5 with TRBJ1-2; D gene ambiguous. Trimming removed 2 bases at V and 3 bases at J, with 11 bases between. This CDR3 region has 14 residues. Germline V gene sequence: CDR1 SGHKS, CDR2 YYEKEE (reference sequence). The DNA of the CDR3 is TGTGCCAGCAGCTTTGAGATTTCGTACTATGGCTACACCTTC. Encoded protein: CASSFEISYYGYTF. The full variable domain, completed using reference TRBV5-5 and TRBJ1-2, is DAGVTQSPTHLIKTRGQQVTLRCSPISGHKSVSWYQQVLGQGPQFIFQYYEKEERGRGNFPDRFSARQFPNYSSELNVNALLLGDSALYLCASSFEISYYGYTFGSGTRLTVV.

The rearrangement joins TRBV7-9 to TRBJ1-4, with TRBD1 as a possible D gene (6 bases). CDR1 and CDR2 from the germline V gene are SEHNR and FQNEAQ (reference sequence). The CDR3 loop spans 14 amino acids. V gave up 5 bases and J gave up 3 bases, with 10 bases separating them. The CDR3 DNA is TGTGCCAGCAGCCACAGGGCAGCTAATGAAAAACTGTTTTTT. Protein product: CASSHRAANEKLFF.

J is TRBJ2-7 and V is TRBV4-1, with 9 bases aligning to TRBD1. Germline V gene lookup returns CDR1 MGHRA and CDR2 YSYEKL. Unmatched junction bases numbered 2, after V lost 3 bases and J lost 2 bases. The CDR3 covers 14 residues. CDR3 nucleotides: TGCGCCAGCAGCCAGGGGGACAGGGCCTACGAGCAGTACTTC. Its protein is CASSQGDRAYEQYF.

The rearrangement joins TRBV6-5 to TRBJ2-1; 7 positions match TRBD2. Germline loops: CDR1 MNHEY, CDR2 SVGAGI. The CDR3 has 15 residues. V was pared by 5 bases and J by 0 bases, with 4 bases of the junction left unmatched. The CDR3 DNA follows: TGTGCCAGCAGTAGCGGGGTCAGCTCCTACAATGAGCAGTTCTTC. Translating gives CASSSGVSSYNEQFF.